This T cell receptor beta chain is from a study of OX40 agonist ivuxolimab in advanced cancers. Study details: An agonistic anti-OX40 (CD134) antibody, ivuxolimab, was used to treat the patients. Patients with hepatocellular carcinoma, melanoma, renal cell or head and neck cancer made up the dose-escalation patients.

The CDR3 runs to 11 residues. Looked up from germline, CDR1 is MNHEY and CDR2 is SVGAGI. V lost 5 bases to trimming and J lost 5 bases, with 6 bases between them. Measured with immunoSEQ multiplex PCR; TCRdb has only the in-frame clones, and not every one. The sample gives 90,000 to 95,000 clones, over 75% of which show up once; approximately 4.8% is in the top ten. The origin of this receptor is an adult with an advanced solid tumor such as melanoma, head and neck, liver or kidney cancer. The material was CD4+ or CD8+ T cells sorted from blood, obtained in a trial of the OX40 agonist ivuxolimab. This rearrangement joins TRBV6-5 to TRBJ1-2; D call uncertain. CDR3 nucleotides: TGTGCCAGCAGTAACGGGTATGGCTACACCTTC. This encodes CASSNGYGYTF.